This T cell receptor beta chain came from a study of blood T cell repertoires in COVID-19. The CDR3 runs 14 residues. Germline V gene sequence: CDR1 SEHNR, CDR2 FQNEAQ (reference sequence). Losses at the gene ends were 5 bases for V and 4 bases for J; bases not matched to a gene: 6. This clone was counted a few times. Per the study methods: Amplifying reference gene primers gave estimates of nucleated cell counts. The assay was immunoSEQ multiplex PCR, and TCRdb's table has in-frame clones only and misses some. V and J calls and clone size are as listed in that table; D and trimming were resolved from the DNA. The profile shows about 88,000 clones, approximately 87% of them singletons.

The chain recombines TRBV7-9 with TRBJ1-2, with 8 bases fitting TRBD1. The sequencing sample was made of peripheral blood. This TCR was recovered from a woman between 70 and 85 years old with acute or convalescent COVID-19. The CDR3 DNA follows: TGTGCCAGCAGCCCGAGACAGGGGCTCTATGGCTACACCTTC. This encodes CASSPRQGLYGYTF.